The 13 T cell receptor beta chains reported below all come from one sample, sequenced in a study of regulatory T cells in long-lasting Graves disease. Time point specified: persistent/refractory GD, antithyroid drugs over 5 years with positive TRAb. Researchers made the TCR library from RNA that was extracted from PBMCs. CDR3-region Arm-PCR and iRepertoire HTBI primers produced the TCR beta libraries. TCRdb redid the calling of the multiplex PCR reads with MiXCR, one entry per CDR3 protein. The sample has some 370,000 distinct CDR3 sequences; under 25% are singletons. The sequencing here drew on peripheral blood mononuclear cells (PBMCs), taken when the disease was refractory, from a patient treated with antithyroid drugs. The receptor set was obtained from a female donor with Graves disease.

V gene TRBV20-1 combines with J gene TRBJ2-7; 14 nucleotides match TRBD2. The length of the CDR3 is 16 residues. The germline V gene has CDR1 DFQATT and CDR2 SNEGSKA (reference sequence). V shed 5 bases and J 0 bases; nucleotides not matched to a gene: 6. CDR3 coding DNA: TGCAGTGCTTCGACTAGCGGGAGGGGAAGCTCCTACGAGCAGTACTTC. Residues: CSASTSGRGSSYEQYF.

In its sample, this clonotype was seen once. The chain has TRBV15 and TRBJ1-5, with D tentatively TRBD1 (5 bases). The CDR3 has 16 amino acids. CDR1 is LNHNV and CDR2 is YYDKDF in the germline V gene (reference sequence). The V end lost 0 bases, the J end lost 2 bases, and 11 bases lay between the germline ends. This CDR3 is CATSRDPGAGNQPQHF. Here the CDR3 DNA reads TGTGCCACCAGCAGAGATCCCGGGGCTGGCAATCAGCCCCAGCATTTT.

The chain employs TRBV7-2 and TRBJ1-1; TRBD1 aligns across 7 bases. The CDR3 sequence is 15 residues long. Germline trimming cut 5 bases from V and 5 bases from J; bases unmatched to any gene: 11. CDR1 is SGHTA and CDR2 is FQGNSA in the germline V gene. CDR3 bases: TGTGCCAGCAGCCCCTTAGGTATCAGGGGGACTGAAGCTTTCTTT. This sequence encodes CASSPLGIRGTEAFF.

This clonotype was detected many times. CDR3 DNA: TGTGCTAGTGGTTCTCCCGTAGGCACTGAAGCTTTCTTT. This codes for CASGSPVGTEAFF. The V and J genes are TRBV12-5 and TRBJ1-1; no definite D call. This CDR3 comprises 13 residues. Per germline, CDR1 LGHNT and CDR2 FRNRAP. The germline V and J ends were trimmed by 4 bases and 4 bases, with 10 bases remaining between them. Based on the CDR3 plus reference TRBV12-5 and TRBJ1-1, the full variable domain is DARVTQTPRHKVTEMGQEVTMRCQPILGHNTVFWYRQTMMQGLELLAYFRNRAPLDDSGMPKDRFSAEMPDATLATLKIQPSEPRDSAVYFCASGSPVGTEAFFGQGTRLTVV.

This clonotype was seen ten or more times. The V call is TRBV7-6, the J call TRBJ2-7, with a weak D call TRBD1 (6 bases). This CDR3 is 12 amino acids long. Germline assignment: CDR1 SGHVS and CDR2 FNYEAQ. Trimming took off 6 bases at V and 6 bases at J, with 12 bases between the two ends. The CDR3 DNA sequence: TGTGCCAGCAGTTTACAGGGAATCGAGCAGTACTTC. Translated: CASSLQGIEQYF.

In its sample, this clonotype was seen once. This may be a read error: a much more frequent sequence differs by one nucleotide. The rearrangement joins TRBV2 to TRBJ2-7; D possibly corresponds to TRBD2 (6 bases). This CDR3 has 13 amino acids. Trimming stripped 9 bases from V and 6 bases from J, with 18 bases between. Germline V gives CDR1 SNHLY, CDR2 FYNNEI. CDR3 coding DNA: TGTGCCAGTAGGGCGGGAAGGCCCCGCGAGCAGTACTTC. It is translated as CASRAGRPREQYF. Complete variable domain (other parts from reference TRBV2 and TRBJ2-7): EPEVTQTPSHQVTQMGQEVILRCVPISNHLYFYWYRQILGQKVEFLVSFYNNEISEKSEIFDDQFSVERPDGSNFTLKIRSTKLEDSAMYFCASRAGRPREQYFGPGTRLTVT.

This clonotype has more than one count but fewer than ten. The V call is TRBV10-3, the J call TRBJ2-7; tentative D call: TRBD2 (6 bases). Germline V gene lookup returns CDR1 ENHRY and CDR2 SYGVKD. The CDR3 covers 11 residues. V was clipped by 6 bases and J by 6 bases, with 9 bases between them. Written as DNA, the CDR3 is TGTGCCATCAGCGGGGGTCTCGAGCAGTACTTC. It specifies CAISGGLEQYF.

This clonotype was detected many times. The J gene is TRBJ1-4, the V gene TRBV7-2; the D is unclear. Trimming stripped 3 bases from V and 2 bases from J, with 7 bases between. The V gene's germline CDR1 is SGHTA and CDR2 FQGNSA. The CDR3 sequence is 14 residues long. As DNA, the CDR3 is TGTGCCAGCAGCTTCCGAGGGACTAATGAAAAACTGTTTTTT. Its translation is CASSFRGTNEKLFF.

This clonotype was counted between two and nine times. V and J are TRBV9 and TRBJ1-1; 9 positions match TRBD1. CDR3 length: 14 amino acids. Germline V lookup: CDR1 SGDLS, CDR2 YYNGEE. After removal of 4 bases from V and 5 bases from J, the junction contained 6 bases not matched to a gene. The CDR3 coding sequence is TGTGCCAGCAGCCCCGGGACAGGGCTAACTGAAGCTTTCTTT. Translation gives CASSPGTGLTEAFF.

A few counts support this clonotype. This chain links TRBV20-1 with TRBJ2-7, with TRBD1 as a possible D gene (6 bases). The CDR3 has 11 amino acids. Germline values: CDR1 DFQATT, CDR2 SNEGSKA (reference sequence). V lost 0 bases to trimming and J lost 9 bases, with 9 bases between them. In DNA form, the CDR3 reads TGCAGTGCTAGAGATTTGGGGGCGCAGTACTTC. Encoded protein: CSARDLGAQYF.

This clonotype was observed a few times. The chain carries TRBV20-1 and TRBJ1-5; TRBD1 might be the D (5 bases). CDR3 length equals 15 residues. Germline assignment: CDR1 DFQATT and CDR2 SNEGSKA (reference sequence). V was shortened by 0 bases and J by 2 bases, with 11 bases between the two germline ends. The CDR3 DNA sequence: TGCAGTGCTAGAGAGGGCGGGGCGGGCAATCAGCCCCAGCATTTT. This codes for CSAREGGAGNQPQHF.

This clonotype was seen repeatedly, ten times or more. The chain couples TRBV7-2 to TRBJ1-1; D gene uncertain. The V gene's germline CDR1 is SGHTA and CDR2 FQGNSA. This CDR3 comprises 12 residues. The V end was cut by 4 bases, the J end by 4 bases, with 7 bases between. The CDR3 reads CASSSKSTEAFF. DNA of the CDR3: TGTGCCAGCAGCTCTAAATCCACTGAAGCTTTCTTT. The variable domain in full, completed from reference TRBV7-2 and TRBJ1-1, reads GAGVSQSPSNKVTEKGKDVELRCDPISGHTALYWYRQSLGQGLEFLIYFQGNSAPDKSGLPSDRFSAERTGGSVSTLTIQRTQQEDSAVYLCASSSKSTEAFFGQGTRLTVV.

This clonotype came up many times. The chain employs TRBV28 and TRBJ2-7, with D tentatively TRBD2 (7 bases). Germline V CDR1 and CDR2: MDHEN, SYDVKM. This CDR3 contains 17 residues. V was trimmed by 5 bases and J by 5 bases, leaving 25 bases between them. CDR3 nucleotides: TGTGCCAGCAGTCCTTGGGAGGGGGACCCACGTTATCACGAGCAGTACTTC. Its protein is CASSPWEGDPRYHEQYF.